A single sample is the source of the 17 T cell receptor beta chains below, sequenced in a study of identifying expanded T cells in peripheral blood. The assay was immunoSEQ multiplex PCR, and TCRdb's table has in-frame clones only and misses some. The sample records some 95,000 clones, 70% to 90% being singletons. The sample was blood. The receptors come from a person aged 18-70 years in good health.

The chain joins TRBV11-3 to TRBJ2-7; D is tentatively TRBD1 or TRBD2 (6 bases each). CDR1 SGHNT and CDR2 YENEEA come from the germline V gene. The CDR3 is made up of 13 amino acids. V lost 6 bases to trimming and J lost 7 bases, with 16 bases between them. The CDR3 is CASSFTGAGEQYF. In DNA form, the CDR3 reads TGTGCCAGCAGTTTTACGGGGGCAGGGGAGCAGTACTTC.

This clone is labeled as medium-sized. Other DNA variants within this sample encode the same CDR3. The chain carries TRBV7-2 and TRBJ1-5; D possibly corresponds to TRBD1 (5 bases). The germline gives CDR1 SGHTA, CDR2 FQGNSA. CDR3 length: 13 residues. The ends were cut back, 2 bases at V and 4 bases at J, with 6 bases in the middle. The CDR3 is CASSLRGNQPQHF. CDR3 in DNA: TGTGCCAGCAGCTTACGGGGGAATCAGCCCCAGCATTTT.

The chain links TRBV11-3 to TRBJ1-2; D gene unclear. Germline V gene sequence: CDR1 SGHNT, CDR2 YENEEA. Trimming pared 5 bases from V and 4 bases from J, leaving 11 bases between. The CDR3 is made up of 13 amino acids. CDR3: CASSRELLYGYTF. The CDR3, as DNA: TGTGCCAGCAGCAGAGAGCTACTCTATGGCTACACCTTC.

This sequence joins TRBV6-1 and TRBJ2-7, with D uncertain. Trimming removed 3 bases at V and 4 bases at J, with 10 bases between. CDR1 MNHNS and CDR2 SASEGT come from the germline V gene. The length of the CDR3 is 13 residues. CDR3 sequence: CASSEGWGYEQYF. DNA of the CDR3: TGTGCCAGCAGTGAGGGGTGGGGATACGAGCAGTACTTC.

This clone occurred a few times. The V call is TRBV2, the J call TRBJ2-6; the D gene is possibly TRBD1 (6 bases). This CDR3 has 18 residues. Deletions cut 7 bases from V and 0 bases from J, with 19 bases between. Germline-derived CDR1 and CDR2 are SNHLY and FYNNEI. CDR3 sequence: CASKISQTGTSGANVLTF. As DNA, the CDR3 is TGTGCCAGCAAGATCTCCCAAACAGGGACCTCTGGGGCCAACGTCCTGACTTTC.

As DNA, the CDR3 is TGTGCCAGCAGCCTCACAGGGTATATTACTGAAAAACTGTTTTTT. This sequence encodes CASSLTGYITEKLFF. The chain is built from TRBV7-9 and TRBJ1-4; weak D call: TRBD1 (6 bases). Germline V gene lookup returns CDR1 SEHNR and CDR2 FQNEAQ (reference sequence). The V end lost 5 bases, the J end lost 7 bases, and 17 bases lay between the germline ends. CDR3 length equals 15 residues.

The rearrangement links TRBV9 to TRBJ1-2, with 8 bases lining up with TRBD1. V was clipped by 3 bases and J by 0 bases; unmatched bases: 7. The CDR3 extends over 16 amino acids. Germline CDR1 is SGDLS and CDR2 is YYNGEE. The CDR3 here is CASSADRVGANYGYTF. CDR3 bases: TGTGCCAGCAGCGCGGACAGGGTGGGAGCTAACTATGGCTACACCTTC.

The V gene is TRBV18, the J gene TRBJ2-5; D might be TRBD1 (6 bases). The CDR3 is 14 residues long. CDR1 and CDR2 (germline): KGHSH, LQKENI. Trimming stripped 3 bases from V and 5 bases from J, with 13 bases between. The CDR3 region is CASSPYRQAETQYF. CDR3 in DNA: TGTGCCAGCTCACCCTACCGACAGGCGGAGACCCAGTACTTC.

The V and J genes are TRBV6-5 and TRBJ1-6; D uncertain. The CDR3 runs 14 residues. Germline values: CDR1 MNHEY, CDR2 SVGAGI. V dropped 8 bases and J dropped 7 bases, with 15 bases sitting between them. The CDR3 bases are TGTGCCAGCCAACAAGCCCCCATAAATTCACCCCTCCACTTT. Its translation is CASQQAPINSPLHF.

This clone was found once. The CDR3 bases are TGTGCCATCAGAGGGACAGGGAGGTCCGCCACCGACACAGATACGCAGTATTTT. Protein sequence: CAIRGTGRSATDTDTQYF. The chain links TRBV7-6 to TRBJ2-3; 9 bases align to TRBD1. V dropped 10 bases and J dropped 2; count of bases not matched to a gene: 19. Germline values: CDR1 SGHVS, CDR2 FNYEAQ. The CDR3 loop spans 18 amino acids. The full variable domain, completed using reference TRBV7-6 and TRBJ2-3, is GAGVSQSPRYKVTKRGQDVALRCDPISGHVSLYWYRQALGQGPEFLTYFNYEAQQDKSGLPNDRFSAERPEGSISTLTIQRTEQRDSAMYRCAIRGTGRSATDTDTQYFGPGTRLTVL.

The chain couples TRBV5-1 to TRBJ2-5; D might be TRBD1 (5 bases). Trimming cost V 4 bases and J 2 bases, with 15 bases left between them. Germline V lookup: CDR1 SGHRS, CDR2 YFSETQ. The CDR3 covers 15 residues. CDR3 region: CASSPSATGQETQYF. The CDR3 DNA sequence: TGCGCCAGCAGCCCCAGTGCCACAGGACAAGAGACCCAGTACTTC.

The chain links TRBV6-5 to TRBJ2-7; the D gene is possibly TRBD1 (7 bases). Germline V CDR1 and CDR2: MNHEY, SVGAGI. This CDR3 comprises 15 residues. V shed 9 bases and J shed 3 bases, with 21 bases lying between them. The CDR3 here is CASRFTEGTVYEQYF. The DNA of the CDR3 is TGTGCCAGTCGTTTTACGGAGGGGACAGTCTACGAGCAGTACTTC.

The chain recombines TRBV9 with TRBJ1-1; D is ambiguous. This CDR3 contains 14 residues. Germline assignment: CDR1 SGDLS and CDR2 YYNGEE. Trimming shortened V by 6 bases and J by 1 base, and 13 bases separated the two germline ends. DNA for the CDR3: TGTGCCAGCACCTCCCAGGAGTCGAACACTGAAGCTTTCTTT. It specifies CASTSQESNTEAFF.

The V gene is TRBV19, the J gene TRBJ2-4; D ambiguous. The CDR3 is made up of 16 amino acids. Germline values: CDR1 LNHDA, CDR2 SQIVND (reference sequence). V lost 3 bases, J lost 6 bases, and 18 bases lay in between. DNA of the CDR3: TGTGCCAGTAGTATTGCTGACCACGGGCCCCTAAACATTCAGTACTTC. This codes for CASSIADHGPLNIQYF.

This chain uses TRBV5-1 with TRBJ1-1; D remains unclear. V lost 0 bases and J lost 7, with 13 bases in between. Germline-derived CDR1 and CDR2 are SGHRS and YFSETQ. The CDR3 runs 14 residues. The CDR3 loop reads CASSLGGITVEAFF. In DNA form, the CDR3 reads TGCGCCAGCAGCTTGGGAGGGATAACGGTTGAAGCTTTCTTT.

The V gene is TRBV11-1, the J gene TRBJ1-2, with 8 nucleotides matching TRBD1. V lost 5 bases to trimming and J lost 5 bases; unmatched junction nucleotides: 7. The CDR3 spans 14 residues. The germline V gene encodes CDR1 SGHAT and CDR2 FQDESV (reference sequence). CDR3: CASSTRQGTYGYTF. In DNA, the CDR3 is TGTGCCAGCAGCACCCGACAGGGGACGTATGGCTACACCTTC.

The chain recombines TRBV11-1 with TRBJ2-6; D is unresolved. This CDR3 has 16 residues. Trimming left V 3 bases short and J 2 bases short, with 11 bases between. Germline lookup yields CDR1 SGHAT and CDR2 FQDESV (reference sequence). The CDR3 nucleotides read TGTGCCAGCAGCTTCGGGCACCAGGCTGGGGCCAACGTCCTGACTTTC. As protein: CASSFGHQAGANVLTF.